The rows below give T cell receptor beta chains drawn from one sample of a study of identical twins. MiXCR, applied by TCRdb to the 5' RACE reads, yields one record per CDR3 protein. The table records 350,000 to 600,000 distinct CDR3 sequences, around 14% of them present only once. These data were also filed under a second study, of yellow fever vaccine responses in identical twins.

Input material: CD4+ T cells sorted from blood. The receptor source for this set is a woman between 18 and 29 years old in good health. CDR3s include the opening cysteine and the closing phenylalanine or tryptophan. A clone size is listed for some rows: how often the clone was seen (once, few, many), or a class if it is expanded.

v_gene	abundance	CDR3aa
TRBV7-8	many	CASSPTPDTGELFF
TRBV5-4	few	CASSRLEMTGTDTQYF
TRBV3-1	-	CASSPAPGANQPQHF
TRBV19	-	CASSISPGSDTQYF
TRBV29-1	many	CSGGLAGYTDTQYF
TRBV27	-	CASSRPGQGIREQYF
TRBV29-1	-	CSVEDEVLAGLWMRNNEQFF
TRBV6-5	-	CATLPDGGEQFF
TRBV20-1	few	CSATIVYGGRGNEQFF
TRBV20-1	-	CSAERTSGALGTDTQYF
TRBV28	-	CASTTGGTDTQYF
TRBV6-2/TRBV6-3	few	CASSYPPATYEQYF
TRBV10-3	few	CAISESTASGSNEQFF
TRBV5-1	-	CASSLARDHVGTQYF
TRBV7-9	few	CASSSGTGSTDTQYF
TRBV5-1	-	CASSEGLAYQETQYF
TRBV28	-	CASDTGNIQYF
TRBV5-1	few	CASSGLSETSGSLQYF
TRBV4-2	-	CASSQVSFDEKLFF
TRBV6-5	-	CASSYRTDFSHYEQYF
TRBV28	few	CASSLRGYGVDEQYF
TRBV24-1	few	CATSDPGQGTTDTQYF
TRBV10-3	many	CAIHGLGSTEAFF
TRBV4-1	-	CASSQGEGLANNEQFF
TRBV6-1	-	CASSRGQGPWREGLIKFF
TRBV12-3/TRBV12-4	few	CASSPQVNSNQPQHF
TRBV15	-	CATSPRTGGYGYTF
TRBV7-8	-	CASSFSRDSYEQYF
TRBV7-2	-	CASSTRTGPLAKNIQYF
TRBV7-8	few	CASSLRDSSYGYTF
TRBV20-1	-	CSASQTVNEQFF
TRBV20-1	-	CSARIAGGGNEQFF
TRBV18	few	CASSRTDSSYNEQFF